This is a list of T cell receptor beta chains from one sample in a study of cytomegalovirus exposure and HLA in healthy donors. Method: immunoSEQ multiplex PCR; TCRdb's copy keeps in-frame clones and lacks some. The sample contains some 120,000 clones, nearly 90% of which appear only once. Sequenced material: PBMCs. The receptors shown here come from a man aged 30 to 45 in good health and CMV-seronegative. Each CDR3 is given with its conserved first and last residue. The order of the fields is J gene, D gene, V gene, clone size, CDR3 protein, CDR3 DNA. The D gene is left open where the match is weak. Size is stated for part of the rows, as once, few or many counts, or as a class when the clone is expanded.

J gene: TRBJ2-5; D gene: TRBD1; V gene: TRBV5-1; clone size: .; CDR3 protein: CASSTAGGGETQYF; CDR3 DNA: TGCGCCAGCAGCACTGCAGGGGGCGGGGAGACCCAGTACTTC
J gene: TRBJ2-5; D gene: TRBD2; V gene: TRBV2; clone size: .; CDR3 protein: CASHGRRGGLGETQYF; CDR3 DNA: TGTGCCAGTCATGGGCGGCGGGGGGGCCTAGGTGAGACCCAGTACTTC
J gene: TRBJ2-7; D gene: .; V gene: TRBV19; clone size: .; CDR3 protein: CASSTGNRVYYEQYF; CDR3 DNA: TGTGCCAGTAGTACGGGAAACAGGGTTTACTACGAGCAGTACTTC
J gene: TRBJ1-3; D gene: TRBD1; V gene: TRBV5-1; clone size: .; CDR3 protein: CASSSTGDSGNTIYF; CDR3 DNA: TGCGCCAGCAGCTCGACAGGGGACTCTGGAAACACCATATATTTT
J gene: TRBJ2-1; D gene: TRBD1; V gene: TRBV7-6; clone size: .; CDR3 protein: CASSLRTGESSSYNEQFF; CDR3 DNA: TGTGCCAGCAGCTTAAGGACAGGGGAATCTAGCTCCTACAATGAGCAGTTCTTC
J gene: TRBJ1-1; D gene: .; V gene: TRBV12-5; clone size: .; CDR3 protein: CASGFPREGYTEAFF; CDR3 DNA: TGTGCTAGTGGTTTCCCCCGGGAGGGGTACACTGAAGCTTTCTTT
J gene: TRBJ2-6; D gene: .; V gene: TRBV27; clone size: .; CDR3 protein: CASSISAIEGSGANVLTF; CDR3 DNA: TGTGCCAGCAGTATATCGGCCATAGAGGGATCTGGGGCCAACGTCCTGACTTTC
J gene: TRBJ1-2; D gene: .; V gene: TRBV6-1; clone size: few; CDR3 protein: CASRAGGLVYGYTF; CDR3 DNA: TGTGCCAGCAGGGCAGGAGGCTTAGTCTATGGCTACACCTTC
J gene: TRBJ2-7; D gene: .; V gene: TRBV14; clone size: .; CDR3 protein: CASSQGRGSEQYF; CDR3 DNA: TGTGCCAGCAGCCAAGGCCGCGGATCCGAGCAGTACTTC
J gene: TRBJ1-1; D gene: TRBD1; V gene: TRBV6-6; clone size: .; CDR3 protein: CASSPGTGLGSEAFF; CDR3 DNA: TGTGCCAGCAGCCCCGGGACAGGGCTGGGGAGTGAAGCTTTCTTT
J gene: TRBJ2-1; D gene: TRBD2; V gene: TRBV5-1; clone size: .; CDR3 protein: CASTPSGGYNEQFF; CDR3 DNA: TGCGCCAGCACTCCTAGCGGGGGGTACAATGAGCAGTTCTTC
J gene: TRBJ2-2; D gene: TRBD1; V gene: TRBV9; clone size: once; CDR3 protein: CASSVAWTGGTGELFF; CDR3 DNA: TGTGCCAGCAGCGTAGCCTGGACAGGGGGTACCGGGGAGCTGTTTTTT
J gene: TRBJ1-2; D gene: TRBD1; V gene: TRBV28; clone size: .; CDR3 protein: CASSLGGQVFYTF; CDR3 DNA: TGTGCCAGCAGTTTAGGGGGACAGGTTTTCTACACCTTC
J gene: TRBJ1-5; D gene: .; V gene: TRBV5-6; clone size: once; CDR3 protein: CASSLDGDQPQHF; CDR3 DNA: TGTGCCAGCAGCTTGGACGGAGATCAGCCCCAGCATTTT
J gene: TRBJ1-1; D gene: TRBD1; V gene: TRBV6-5; clone size: few; CDR3 protein: CASRQQGLGNTEAFF; CDR3 DNA: TGTGCCAGCAGGCAACAGGGGCTGGGGAACACTGAAGCTTTCTTT
J gene: TRBJ2-2; D gene: TRBD1; V gene: TRBV13; clone size: .; CDR3 protein: CASSPDRGRNTGELFF; CDR3 DNA: TGTGCCAGCAGCCCCGACAGGGGGCGGAATACCGGGGAGCTGTTTTTT
J gene: TRBJ2-1; D gene: .; V gene: TRBV27; clone size: .; CDR3 protein: CASSPRAGDNEQFF; CDR3 DNA: TGTGCCAGCAGCCCCCGGGCAGGGGACAATGAGCAGTTCTTC